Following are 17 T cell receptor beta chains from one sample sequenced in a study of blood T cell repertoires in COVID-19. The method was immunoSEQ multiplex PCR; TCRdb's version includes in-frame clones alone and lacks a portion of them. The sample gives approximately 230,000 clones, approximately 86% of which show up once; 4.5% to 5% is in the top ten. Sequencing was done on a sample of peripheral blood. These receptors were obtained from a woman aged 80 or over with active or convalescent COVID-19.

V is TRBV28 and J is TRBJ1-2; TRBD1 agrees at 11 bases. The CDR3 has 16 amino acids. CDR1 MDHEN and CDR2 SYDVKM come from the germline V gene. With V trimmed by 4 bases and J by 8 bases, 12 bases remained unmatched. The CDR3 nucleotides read TGTGCCAGCAGTTCCCCGACCGGGACAGGGGGTTTGGGCTACACCTTC. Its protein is CASSSPTGTGGLGYTF.

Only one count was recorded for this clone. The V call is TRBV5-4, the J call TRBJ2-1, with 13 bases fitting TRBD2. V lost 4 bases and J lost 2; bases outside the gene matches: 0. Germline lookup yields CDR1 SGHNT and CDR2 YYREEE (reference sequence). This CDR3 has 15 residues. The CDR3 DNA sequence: TGTGCCAGCAGCACTAGCGGGGGGGCCTACAATGAGCAGTTCTTC. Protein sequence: CASSTSGGAYNEQFF. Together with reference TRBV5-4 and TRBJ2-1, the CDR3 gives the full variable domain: ETGVTQSPTHLIKTRGQQVTLRCSSQSGHNTVSWYQQALGQGPQFIFQYYREEENGRGNFPPRFSGLQFPNYSSELNVNALELDDSALYLCASSTSGGAYNEQFFGPGTRLTVL.

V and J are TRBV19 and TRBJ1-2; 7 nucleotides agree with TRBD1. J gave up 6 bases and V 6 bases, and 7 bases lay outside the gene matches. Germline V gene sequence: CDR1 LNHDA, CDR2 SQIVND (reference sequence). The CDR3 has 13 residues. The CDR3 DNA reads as TGTGCCAGTAGGAAACAGGGGCGTGATGGCTACACCTTC. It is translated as CASRKQGRDGYTF.

Written as DNA, the CDR3 is TGCGCCAGCAGCTTGTCAGTCCAGGGCGAGCAGTACTTC. This codes for CASSLSVQGEQYF. The chain recombines TRBV5-1 with TRBJ2-7, with a weak D call TRBD1 (5 bases). The CDR3 consists of 13 residues. The germline CDR1 and CDR2 sequences are SGHRS and YFSETQ. Trimming pared 1 base from V and 6 bases from J, leaving 11 bases between.

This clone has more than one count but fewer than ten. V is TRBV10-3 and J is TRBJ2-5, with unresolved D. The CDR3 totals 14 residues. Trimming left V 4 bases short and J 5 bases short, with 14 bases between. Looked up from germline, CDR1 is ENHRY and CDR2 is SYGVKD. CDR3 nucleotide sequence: TGTGCCATCAGTGTAACAACCGGAGCGGAGACCCAGTACTTC. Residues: CAISVTTGAETQYF.

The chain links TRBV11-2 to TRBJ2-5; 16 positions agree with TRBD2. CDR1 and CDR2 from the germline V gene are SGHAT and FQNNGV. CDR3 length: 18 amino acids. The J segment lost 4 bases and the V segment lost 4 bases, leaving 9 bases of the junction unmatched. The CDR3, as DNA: TGTGCCAGCAGCTCTGGGACTAGCGGGGGGGCCAATTTAGAGACCCAGTACTTC. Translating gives CASSSGTSGGANLETQYF.

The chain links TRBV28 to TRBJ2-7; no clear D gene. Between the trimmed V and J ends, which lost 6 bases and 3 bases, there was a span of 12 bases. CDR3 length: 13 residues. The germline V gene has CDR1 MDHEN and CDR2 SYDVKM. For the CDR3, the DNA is TGTGCCAGCAGCCCCCAAGCGCGCTACGAGCAGTACTTC. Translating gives CASSPQARYEQYF.

CDR3 sequence reads: CSANSPVAFF. DNA for the CDR3: TGCAGTGCTAACAGCCCGGTAGCTTTCTTT. J is TRBJ1-1 and V is TRBV20-1; D unclear. The germline V gene has CDR1 DFQATT and CDR2 SNEGSKA (reference sequence). Trimming left V 4 bases short and J 10 bases short, with 10 bases between. This CDR3 has 10 residues.

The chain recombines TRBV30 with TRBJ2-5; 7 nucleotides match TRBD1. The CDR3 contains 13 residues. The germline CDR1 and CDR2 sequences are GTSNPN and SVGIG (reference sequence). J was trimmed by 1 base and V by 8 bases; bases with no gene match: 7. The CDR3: CARQGRIQETQYF. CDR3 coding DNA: TGTGCCAGACAGGGACGGATCCAAGAGACCCAGTACTTC.

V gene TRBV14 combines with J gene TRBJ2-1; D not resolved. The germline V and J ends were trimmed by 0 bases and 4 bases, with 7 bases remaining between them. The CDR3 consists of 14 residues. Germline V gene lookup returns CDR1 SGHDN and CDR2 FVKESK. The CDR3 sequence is CASSQDSWYNEQFF. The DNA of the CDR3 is TGTGCCAGCAGCCAAGATAGTTGGTACAATGAGCAGTTCTTC.

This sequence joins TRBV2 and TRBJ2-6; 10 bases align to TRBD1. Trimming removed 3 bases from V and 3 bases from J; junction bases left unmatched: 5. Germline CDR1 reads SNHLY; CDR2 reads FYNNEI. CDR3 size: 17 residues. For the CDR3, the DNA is TGTGCCAGCAGTGAGGGGACAGGGGTGGTTGGGGCCAACGTCCTGACTTTC. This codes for CASSEGTGVVGANVLTF.

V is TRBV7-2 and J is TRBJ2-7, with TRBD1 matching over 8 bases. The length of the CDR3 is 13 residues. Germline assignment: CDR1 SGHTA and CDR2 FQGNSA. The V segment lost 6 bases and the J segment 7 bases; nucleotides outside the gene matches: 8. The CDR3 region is CASSLRQGTEQYF. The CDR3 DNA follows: TGTGCCAGCAGTCTCCGACAGGGGACGGAGCAGTACTTC.

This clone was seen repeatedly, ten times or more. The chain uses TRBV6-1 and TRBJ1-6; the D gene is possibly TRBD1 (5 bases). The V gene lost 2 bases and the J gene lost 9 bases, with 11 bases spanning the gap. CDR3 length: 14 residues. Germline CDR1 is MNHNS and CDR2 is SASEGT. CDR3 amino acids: CASSELQGSSPLHF. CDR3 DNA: TGTGCCAGCAGTGAACTCCAGGGAAGTTCACCCCTCCACTTT.

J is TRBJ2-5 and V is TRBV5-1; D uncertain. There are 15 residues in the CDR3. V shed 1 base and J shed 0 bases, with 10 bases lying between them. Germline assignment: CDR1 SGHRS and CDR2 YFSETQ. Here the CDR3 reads CASSLSRVDQETQYF. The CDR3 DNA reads TGCGCCAGCAGCTTGAGTAGAGTGGACCAAGAGACCCAGTACTTC.

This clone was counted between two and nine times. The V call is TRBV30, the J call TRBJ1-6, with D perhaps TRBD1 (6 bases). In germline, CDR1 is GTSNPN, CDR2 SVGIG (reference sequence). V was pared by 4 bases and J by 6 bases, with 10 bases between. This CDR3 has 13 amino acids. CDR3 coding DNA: TGTGCCTGGATGGACAGTTTTAATTCACCCCTCCACTTT. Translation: CAWMDSFNSPLHF.

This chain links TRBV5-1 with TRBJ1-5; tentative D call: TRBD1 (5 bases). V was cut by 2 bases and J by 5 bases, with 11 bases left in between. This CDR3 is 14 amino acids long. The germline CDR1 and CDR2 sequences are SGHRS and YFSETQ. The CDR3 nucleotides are TGCGCCAGCAGCTTTGGGGCCAGGGATCAGCCCCAGCATTTT. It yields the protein CASSFGARDQPQHF. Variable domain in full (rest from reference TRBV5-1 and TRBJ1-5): KAGVTQTPRYLIKTRGQQVTLSCSPISGHRSVSWYQQTPGQGLQFLFEYFSETQRNKGNFPGRFSGRQFSNSRSEMNVSTLELGDSALYLCASSFGARDQPQHFGDGTRLSIL.

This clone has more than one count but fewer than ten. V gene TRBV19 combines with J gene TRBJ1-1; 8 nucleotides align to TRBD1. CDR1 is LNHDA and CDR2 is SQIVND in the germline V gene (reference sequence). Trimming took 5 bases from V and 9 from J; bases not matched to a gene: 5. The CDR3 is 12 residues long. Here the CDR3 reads CASSPRDRKAFF. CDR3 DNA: TGTGCCAGTAGTCCCCGGGACAGGAAAGCTTTCTTT.